The 21 T cell receptor beta chains given below trace back to one sample, sequenced in a study of shared clonotypes between healthy human individuals. Sequencing was performed with immunoSEQ multiplex PCR; in TCRdb, only in-frame clones are kept and a portion is missing. The data show approximately 2.1 million clones, with approximately 95% seen just once and about 0.39% held by the top ten. Sequencing was carried out using naive CD4+ T cells from PBMCs. The sample's subset: CD45RA+ positively selected. The receptor set was obtained from a man aged 18 to 29 in good health. Some clones in this sample may be carry-over from other donors' samples.

The V gene is TRBV29-1, the J gene TRBJ1-1; 7 bases fit TRBD1. This CDR3 has 14 residues. J lost 5 bases, V lost 2 bases, and 8 bases had no gene match. Germline values: CDR1 SQVTM, CDR2 ANQGSEA. CDR3: CSVEKGTAGTEAFF. CDR3 nucleotide sequence: TGCAGCGTTGAAAAGGGGACAGCGGGGACTGAAGCTTTCTTT.

In its sample, this clone was seen once. The rearrangement uses TRBV7-7 and TRBJ2-2; D not certain. V lost 4 bases to trimming and J lost 0 bases, with 3 bases between them. The V gene's germline CDR1 is SSHAT and CDR2 FNYEAQ (reference sequence). The CDR3 contains 13 residues. This CDR3 reads CASSYSNTGELFF. The CDR3 DNA is TGTGCCAGCAGCTACTCGAACACCGGGGAGCTGTTTTTT. Looking up the rest from reference TRBV7-7 and TRBJ2-2 gives the full variable domain: GAGVSQSPRYKVTKRGQDVTLRCDPISSHATLYWYQQALGQGPEFLTYFNYEAQPDKSGLPSDRFSAERPEGSISTLTIQRTEQRDSAMYRCASSYSNTGELFFGEGSRLTVL.

The chain couples TRBV5-4 to TRBJ2-5, with a tentative D call TRBD2 (6 bases). V was shortened by 0 bases and J by 7 bases, with 13 bases between the two germline ends. CDR1 is SGHNT and CDR2 is YYREEE in the germline V gene (reference sequence). CDR3 length: 14 residues. The DNA of the CDR3 is TGTGCCAGCAGCTTGGTGGAGGGGCGAGGGACCCAGTACTTC. This codes for CASSLVEGRGTQYF.

This clone came up a few times. This CDR3 is also generated by other DNA sequences in the sample. The chain has TRBV5-1 and TRBJ1-3; no firm D call. The CDR3 runs 14 residues. Looked up from germline, CDR1 is SGHRS and CDR2 is YFSETQ. V gave up 0 bases and J gave up 1 base, with 5 bases separating them. CDR3 amino acids: CASSLEGSGNTIYF. Here the CDR3 DNA reads TGCGCCAGCAGCTTGGAGGGTTCTGGAAACACCATATATTTT.

The J gene is TRBJ1-4, the V gene TRBV27; 9 positions agree with TRBD1. Trimming cost V 3 bases and J 10 bases; bases outside gene matches: 9. In germline, CDR1 is MNHEY, CDR2 SMNVEV (reference sequence). The CDR3 is 15 residues long. The CDR3 is CASSFGQGTLGKLFF. DNA of the CDR3: TGTGCCAGCAGTTTTGGACAGGGGACCTTGGGAAAACTGTTTTTT.

The genes are TRBV19 and TRBJ2-4, with a tentative D call TRBD1 (5 bases). Germline CDR1 LNHDA, CDR2 SQIVND (reference sequence). This CDR3 has 15 residues. V was shortened by 3 bases and J by 7 bases, with 16 bases between the two germline ends. The CDR3 nucleotides read TGTGCCAGTAGTATTATGGGGCAAACAGAGAACATTCAGTACTTC. Protein: CASSIMGQTENIQYF.

The rearrangement joins TRBV5-1 to TRBJ2-7; 9 bases are shared with TRBD1. Germline CDR1 SGHRS, CDR2 YFSETQ. This CDR3 has 14 amino acids. V lost 4 bases and J lost 5; bases outside the gene matches: 7. The CDR3 DNA reads as TGCGCCAGCAGCGCGGGACAGGGTGGCCACGAGCAGTACTTC. It encodes CASSAGQGGHEQYF. The full variable domain, its missing parts supplied by reference TRBV5-1 and TRBJ2-7, is KAGVTQTPRYLIKTRGQQVTLSCSPISGHRSVSWYQQTPGQGLQFLFEYFSETQRNKGNFPGRFSGRQFSNSRSEMNVSTLELGDSALYLCASSAGQGGHEQYFGPGTRLTVT.

The gene calls are TRBV5-1 and TRBJ2-5, with 10 bases lining up with TRBD1. Losses at the gene ends were 6 bases for V and 4 bases for J; bases not matched to a gene: 6. The CDR3 is 14 residues long. From germline, CDR1 is SGHRS and CDR2 YFSETQ. CDR3: CASKLDRGRETQYF. CDR3 in DNA: TGCGCCAGCAAGTTAGACAGGGGGCGAGAGACCCAGTACTTC.

This rearrangement joins TRBV11-2 to TRBJ2-7; D gene ambiguous. CDR1 and CDR2 from the germline V gene are SGHAT and FQNNGV. Trimming removed 5 bases at V and 4 bases at J, with 9 bases between. CDR3 length: 12 amino acids. In DNA form, the CDR3 reads TGTGCCAGCAGCCCAGAAAGGTACGAGCAGTACTTC. This sequence encodes CASSPERYEQYF.

The chain couples TRBV4-2 to TRBJ2-4, with D unresolved. V was shortened by 4 bases and J by 0 bases, with 10 bases between the two germline ends. Germline loops: CDR1 LGHNA, CDR2 YNFKEQ. The CDR3 spans 15 residues. CDR3 loop: CASSPEEVAKNIQYF. In DNA, the CDR3 is TGTGCCAGCAGCCCCGAAGAAGTAGCCAAAAACATTCAGTACTTC.

The chain carries TRBV18 and TRBJ2-7; 11 bases line up with TRBD2. The CDR3 loop spans 15 amino acids. CDR1 and CDR2 (germline): KGHSH, LQKENI. The junction had 6 bases not matched to a gene; V was cut back by 3 bases and J by 5 bases. DNA for the CDR3: TGTGCCAGCTCACCCCTACTAGCGGGAGCAGACGAGCAGTACTTC. It specifies CASSPLLAGADEQYF. The full variable domain, its missing parts supplied by reference TRBV18 and TRBJ2-7, is NAGVMQNPRHLVRRRGQEARLRCSPMKGHSHVYWYRQLPEEGLKFMVYLQKENIIDESGMPKERFSAEFPKEGPSILRIQQVVRGDSAAYFCASSPLLAGADEQYFGPGTRLTVT.

The chain combines TRBV28 with TRBJ1-2, with 7 bases matching TRBD1. The CDR3 is 13 residues long. V lost 5 bases to trimming and J lost 8 bases; unmatched junction nucleotides: 8. CDR1 is MDHEN and CDR2 is SYDVKM in the germline V gene. CDR3 in DNA: TGTGCCAGCAGTGATCCAGGGGGTCAAGGCTACACCTTC. This encodes CASSDPGGQGYTF.

Of note for this clone: The same CDR3 also results from other DNA sequences found in this sample. The genes are TRBV11-3 and TRBJ1-3; no firm D call. V was clipped by 1 base and J by 0 bases, with 7 bases between them. The CDR3 extends over 15 amino acids. The V gene's germline CDR1 is SGHNT and CDR2 YENEEA. Written as DNA, the CDR3 is TGTGCCAGCAGCTTAGGCGGCAGCTCTGGAAACACCATATATTTT. Translating gives CASSLGGSSGNTIYF.

CDR3 sequence (DNA): TGTGCCATCAGGGCGCCAGGGGGCTCGAACACTGAAGCTTTCTTT. Residues: CAIRAPGGSNTEAFF. The rearrangement joins TRBV10-3 to TRBJ1-1; 8 nucleotides agree with TRBD1. Looked up from germline, CDR1 is ENHRY and CDR2 is SYGVKD. V gave up 6 bases and J gave up 1 base; unmatched junction bases: 7. This CDR3 spans 15 amino acids.

V and J are TRBV7-3 and TRBJ2-1; 9 nucleotides align to TRBD2. V lost 6 bases, J lost 7 bases, and 19 bases stayed unmatched. Per the germline V gene, CDR1 is SGHTA and CDR2 is FQGTGA. The CDR3 has 18 amino acids. The CDR3 spells CASSPRGLAGGPGNEQFF. CDR3 coding DNA: TGTGCCAGCAGTCCTCGGGGATTGGCGGGAGGGCCTGGGAATGAGCAGTTCTTC.

The V gene is TRBV6-5, the J gene TRBJ1-5, with D possibly matching TRBD1 (6 bases). V lost 7 bases and J lost 6, with 16 bases in between. Germline V gene data show CDR1 as MNHEY and CDR2 as SVGAGI. The CDR3 consists of 14 residues. The CDR3 sequence is CASNRGGQGQPQHF. Written as DNA, the CDR3 is TGTGCCAGCAATCGAGGGGGGCAAGGTCAGCCCCAGCATTTT.

This rearrangement joins TRBV9 to TRBJ2-1; tentative D call: TRBD2 (6 bases). From germline, CDR1 is SGDLS and CDR2 YYNGEE. Trimming cost V 4 bases and J 2 bases, with 13 bases left between them. The CDR3 spans 15 residues. CDR3 sequence: CASSRGGVTYNEQFF. CDR3 coding DNA: TGTGCCAGCAGCCGAGGCGGGGTCACCTACAATGAGCAGTTCTTC.

CDR3 loop: CASRFRGDNEQFF. CDR3 in DNA: TGTGCCAGTAGGTTCCGGGGGGACAATGAGCAGTTCTTC. The V call is TRBV19, the J call TRBJ2-1; TRBD2 agrees at 7 bases. The V and J ends lost 6 bases and 5 bases, in that order; junction bases with no gene match: 4. The length of the CDR3 is 13 residues. Germline lookup yields CDR1 LNHDA and CDR2 SQIVND (reference sequence).

The rearrangement links TRBV6-1 to TRBJ1-1, with 7 bases matching TRBD1. V was clipped by 6 bases and J by 1 base; unmatched bases: 5. Germline CDR1 MNHNS, CDR2 SASEGT. The CDR3 runs to 14 residues. The CDR3 DNA follows: TGTGCCAGCAGCACGAACAGGGGGAACACTGAAGCTTTCTTT. Its translation: CASSTNRGNTEAFF.

V and J are TRBV27 and TRBJ1-1; D gene unclear. Germline V gene lookup returns CDR1 MNHEY and CDR2 SMNVEV (reference sequence). Trimming pared 1 base from V and 1 base from J, leaving 13 bases between. This CDR3 contains 16 residues. This chain's CDR3 is CASSLLGGEANTEAFF. CDR3 sequence (DNA): TGTGCCAGCAGTTTATTAGGTGGCGAAGCGAACACTGAAGCTTTCTTT.

In this sample, this clone turned up once. The rearrangement uses TRBV6-5 and TRBJ1-5; D is unresolved. With 6 bases removed from V and 3 bases from J, the gap between germline ends came to 15 bases. Germline values: CDR1 MNHEY, CDR2 SVGAGI. The CDR3 covers 15 residues. Here the CDR3 DNA reads TGTGCCAGCAGCCGGACGGCTCAGGTCAATCAGCCCCAGCATTTT. Protein sequence: CASSRTAQVNQPQHF.